This T cell receptor beta chain comes out of a study of response to subunit inactivated influenza vaccine (dated by TCRdb to the late 2010s). Context from the whole study: The study used deep quantitative T cell receptor repertoire profiling to track responses to a trivalent subunit inactivated influenza vaccine. Results and caveats for the whole study, not just this receptor: It was suggested by the authors that each seasonal influenza vaccination may recruit only a limited number of new T cells.

Concerning this clonotype: There is no known antigen for this receptor. The sample holds no much larger clone one base away, and base qualities are not on file.

Libraries came from RT-PCR. Reads for this sample came from an Illumina HiSeq 2500. TCRdb reprocessing: public reads trimmed at Q25 with fastp, clones called with MiXCR, in-frame beta chains kept. Every CDR3 protein is listed once, alongside the most common genes and DNA of its rows. Present in this sample are more than 450,000 distinct CDR3 sequences, around 11% of which were seen just once. Roughly 10% of the sample comes from the top ten. V gives up 5 bases and J gives up 6 bases, and the segment between their germline ends measures 14 bases. According to the germline V gene, CDR1 reads SGHTA and CDR2 reads FQGNSA. The CDR3 measures 14 amino acids from cysteine to phenylalanine. Only the CDR3 part of the read is kept: 42 bases, read in frame from the first base.

The sequence was obtained from a man aged 45-60 years who received an inactivated influenza vaccine. Donor details come from another sample of the same person, matched by shared clones. The chain was built from TRBV7-2 and TRBJ2-1; the D assignment is uncertain and may be TRBD1 or TRBD2, with 5 bases supporting each. The material was PBMCs from blood, obtained on the day of vaccination. At the DNA level, the sequence is TGTGCCAGCAGCCTCTTTGGGACCCCCAATGAGCAGTTCTTC. This sequence encodes CASSLFGTPNEQFF.